What follows are 2 T cell receptor beta chains derived from one specimen sequenced in a study of T-cell reconstitution after alpha-beta-depleted transplantation in children. Preparation of the TCRbeta library involved a method that used unique molecular identifiers. A single record per CDR3 protein comes from TCRdb applying MiXCR to the PCR reads. The sample records 670,000 or so distinct CDR3 sequences, around 14% being singletons. Source: PBMCs, taken before TCRalphabeta/CD19-depleted stem cell transplant. These receptor sequences come from a girl aged 2-10 years with congenital amegakaryocytic thrombocytopenia, due to receive a stem cell transplant.

The V call is TRBV12-3 or TRBV12-4, the J call TRBJ2-1; D may be TRBD2 (5 bases). The germline V and J ends were trimmed by 8 bases and 3 bases, with 23 bases remaining between them. This CDR3 contains 17 residues. The CDR3: CASGASHGNGGYNEQFF. CDR3 nucleotides: TGTGCCAGCGGAGCTAGTCACGGGAATGGCGGCTACAATGAGCAGTTCTTC.

Many counts were recorded for this clonotype. V is TRBV7-9 and J is TRBJ1-6; 10 positions agree with TRBD1. This CDR3 spans 16 amino acids. The V gene end was trimmed by 4 bases and the J gene end by 10 bases; junction bases not matched to a gene: 10. Germline loops: CDR1 SEHNR, CDR2 FQNEAQ (reference sequence). Here the CDR3 reads CASSSTPGTGASPLHF. The CDR3 DNA reads as TGTGCCAGCAGCTCCACACCCGGGACAGGGGCCTCACCCCTCCACTTT. The full variable domain, its missing parts supplied by reference TRBV7-9 and TRBJ1-6, is DTGVSQNPRHKITKRGQNVTFRCDPISEHNRLYWYRQTLGQGPEFLTYFQNEAQLEKSRLLSDRFSAERPKGSFSTLEIQRTEQGDSAMYLCASSSTPGTGASPLHFGNGTRLTVT.